This T cell receptor beta chain was obtained from a study of shared clonotypes between healthy human individuals. Germline V gene lookup returns CDR1 MDHEN and CDR2 SYDVKM. This CDR3 has 14 residues. CD45RO-negative CD8 cells positively selected for CCR7 made up the naive population, which excluded terminally differentiated effector memory CD45RA+ cells. The donor cohort consisted entirely of Caucasian adults residing in Nashville, Tennessee. The assay was immunoSEQ multiplex PCR, and TCRdb's table has in-frame clones only and misses some. The data contain about 590,000 clones, around 95% of them singletons. Study-wide points: The study sampled only blood, and tissue repertoires likely differ.

Concerning this clone: Antigen specificity is unknown.

The sample was naive CD8+ T cells sorted from blood. The rearrangement uses TRBV28 and TRBJ2-5; a weak D match, TRBD1 (5 bases). With the DNA end fitting TRBJ2-7 better, the J assignment may be wrong. The clonotype comes from a woman in her twenties or thirties in good health. DNA of the CDR3: TGTGCCAGCAGGGCCAGGACACCGTCCTACGAGCAGTACTTC. Its translation: CASRARTPSYEQYF.